The 15 T cell receptor beta chains in this list originate from one sample, sequenced in a study of blood T cell repertoires in COVID-19. The method was immunoSEQ multiplex PCR; TCRdb's version includes in-frame clones alone and lacks a portion of them. Of approximately 90,000 clones detected, around three quarters appear once; the ten largest clones hold roughly 19%. Material: peripheral blood. The receptors here all came from a woman older than 75 with acute or convalescent COVID-19.

The chain uses TRBV6-9 and TRBJ2-3; unclear D gene. V was trimmed by 4 bases and J by 4 bases, leaving 6 bases between them. The CDR3 totals 12 residues. Germline CDR1 is MNHGY and CDR2 is SVAAGI. The CDR3 nucleotides are TGTGCCAGCAGTTTATCTGCAGATACGCAGTATTTT. Its protein is CASSLSADTQYF.

Only a few counts were recorded for this clone. The V call is TRBV12-3 or TRBV12-4, the J call TRBJ1-2, with 8 bases matching TRBD1. This CDR3 is built from 13 residues. The V segment lost 5 bases and the J segment 8 bases; nucleotides outside the gene matches: 7. The CDR3 loop reads CASSGQGGRGYTF. The CDR3 DNA sequence: TGTGCCAGCAGTGGACAGGGAGGTCGCGGCTACACCTTC.

This chain links TRBV5-5 with TRBJ1-1, with D unresolved. The CDR3 covers 15 residues. The germline CDR1 and CDR2 sequences are SGHKS and YYEKEE (reference sequence). Deletions cut 6 bases from V and 1 base from J, with 16 bases between. The CDR3 coding sequence is TGTGCCAGCACCACACGGGGTTTATCGAACACTGAAGCTTTCTTT. Translating it yields CASTTRGLSNTEAFF.

This chain joins TRBV29-1 and TRBJ1-2; no reliable D call. The CDR3 has 12 residues. The germline V and J ends were trimmed by 7 bases and 4 bases, with 13 bases remaining between them. Germline CDR1 SQVTM, CDR2 ANQGSEA. This CDR3 is CSARITAYGYTF. For the CDR3, the DNA is TGCAGCGCCAGGATCACGGCCTATGGCTACACCTTC.

This chain joins TRBV6-5 and TRBJ2-1; D gene unclear. In germline, CDR1 is MNHEY, CDR2 SVGAGI. The CDR3 is 14 amino acids. V gave up 6 bases and J gave up 0 bases, with 9 bases separating them. The CDR3 is CASSQVSSYNEQFF. CDR3 DNA sequence: TGTGCCAGCAGCCAGGTGAGCTCCTACAATGAGCAGTTCTTC.

CDR3 sequence (DNA): TGTGCCAGCAGCTTGGTGGGCGGGAGCGGCACCGGGGAGCTGTTTTTT. Amino acids: CASSLVGGSGTGELFF. The gene calls are TRBV5-8 and TRBJ2-2, with TRBD2 matching over 7 bases. V lost 0 bases to trimming and J lost 4 bases; unmatched junction nucleotides: 6. Per the germline V gene, CDR1 is SGHTS and CDR2 is YDEGEE. The CDR3 has 16 amino acids.

About this clone itself: At one end the junction does not follow the germline gene, possibly because of a read error. The chain employs TRBV5-1 and TRBJ2-1; 9 bases line up with TRBD2. Germline CDR1 is SGHRS and CDR2 is YFSETQ. The CDR3 is 16 residues long. This chain's CDR3 is CASSPMGRGGLNGQFF. CDR3 DNA: TGCGCCAGCAGCCCGATGGGGCGGGGGGGCCTGAATGGGCAGTTCTTC.

This clone was picked up a small number of times. The rearrangement uses TRBV30 and TRBJ1-6; 8 positions match TRBD1. Trimming at V came to 5 bases and at J to 5 bases, leaving 8 bases not matched to a gene. The CDR3 loop spans 15 amino acids. The germline gives CDR1 GTSNPN, CDR2 SVGIG (reference sequence). CDR3 nucleotides: TGTGCCTGGGACAGACGGGACAGGAATAATTCACCCCTCCACTTT. Translation: CAWDRRDRNNSPLHF.

V gene TRBV3-1 (or the pseudogene TRBV3-2) combines with J gene TRBJ1-5, with 7 bases lining up with TRBD1. This CDR3 contains 14 residues. V gave up 4 bases and J gave up 15 bases; unmatched junction bases: 15. Germline V gives CDR1 LGHDT, CDR2 YNNKEL (reference sequence). CDR3 nucleotide sequence: TGTGCCAGCAGCCTCCGAACCGGGACAGCTCCAATGCATTTT. This encodes CASSLRTGTAPMHF.

V and J are TRBV10-2 and TRBJ1-1, with 11 positions matching TRBD1. Germline V gene data show CDR1 as WSHSY and CDR2 as SAAADI. This CDR3 is built from 17 residues. Trimming took 3 bases from V and 11 from J; bases not matched to a gene: 17. The CDR3 DNA is TGCGCCAGCAGTGACCGGACAGGGGGCGGGTATAATCGGAAGGCTTTCTTT. This sequence encodes CASSDRTGGGYNRKAFF.

The chain uses TRBV18 and TRBJ2-7; 11 bases align to TRBD2. This CDR3 region has 15 residues. The V gene end was trimmed by 5 bases and the J gene end by 2 bases; junction bases not matched to a gene: 5. Germline V gives CDR1 KGHSH, CDR2 LQKENI. CDR3 coding DNA: TGTGCCAGCTCATCGGGACTAGCGGAGGCCTACGAGCAGTACTTC. Protein: CASSSGLAEAYEQYF.

The chain couples TRBV5-4 to TRBJ2-5, with 12 nucleotides matching TRBD2. V lost 5 bases to trimming and J lost 4 bases; unmatched junction nucleotides: 6. Per the germline V gene, CDR1 is SGHNT and CDR2 is YYREEE (reference sequence). The CDR3 length is 15 residues. The CDR3 region has the DNA TGTGCCAGCAGTCATCAACTAGCGGGGGGAGAGACCCAGTACTTC. Its translation is CASSHQLAGGETQYF.

The chain uses TRBV7-2 and TRBJ1-5, with D tentatively TRBD1 (5 bases). V was cut by 1 base and J by 1 base, with 8 bases left in between. Germline CDR1 SGHTA, CDR2 FQGNSA. This CDR3 has 15 amino acids. Here the CDR3 reads CASSLVGGSNQPQHF. DNA for the CDR3: TGTGCCAGCAGCTTAGTCGGGGGGAGCAATCAGCCCCAGCATTTT.

This chain connects TRBV29-1 to TRBJ2-1; 12 bases are shared with TRBD1. Germline V gives CDR1 SQVTM, CDR2 ANQGSEA. The CDR3 covers 15 residues. J lost 12 bases, V lost 7 bases, and 16 bases had no gene match. The CDR3 DNA follows: TGCAGCGCGAATTCCGGGACAGGGGGCTTGGTCGGGCAGTTCTTC. Translation gives CSANSGTGGLVGQFF.

The chain links TRBV5-5 to TRBJ2-3; D possibly corresponds to TRBD2 (5 bases). From germline, CDR1 is SGHKS and CDR2 YYEKEE (reference sequence). Deletions cut 7 bases from V and 6 bases from J, with 15 bases between. The CDR3 has 13 residues. As DNA, the CDR3 is TGTGCCAGCCTAGAGGGCGGTGCGGATACGCAGTATTTT. Translation gives CASLEGGADTQYF.